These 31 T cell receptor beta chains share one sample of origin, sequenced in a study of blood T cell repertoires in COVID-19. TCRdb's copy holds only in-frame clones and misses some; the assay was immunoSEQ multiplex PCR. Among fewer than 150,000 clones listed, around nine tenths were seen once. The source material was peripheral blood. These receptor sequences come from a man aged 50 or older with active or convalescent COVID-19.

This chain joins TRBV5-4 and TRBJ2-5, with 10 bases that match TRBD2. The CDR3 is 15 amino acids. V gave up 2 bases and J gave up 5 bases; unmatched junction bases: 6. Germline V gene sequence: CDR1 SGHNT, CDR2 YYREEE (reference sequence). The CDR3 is CASSFRTSGDETQYF. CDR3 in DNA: TGTGCCAGCAGCTTTCGGACTAGCGGAGACGAGACCCAGTACTTC.

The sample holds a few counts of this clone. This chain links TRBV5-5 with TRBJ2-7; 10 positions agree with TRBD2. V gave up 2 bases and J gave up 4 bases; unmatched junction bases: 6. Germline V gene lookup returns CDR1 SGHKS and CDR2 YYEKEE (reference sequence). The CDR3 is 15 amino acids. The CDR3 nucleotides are TGTGCCAGCAGCTTCGGGCCTAGCGGGAGTTACGAGCAGTACTTC. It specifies CASSFGPSGSYEQYF. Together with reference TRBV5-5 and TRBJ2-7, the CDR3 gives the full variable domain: DAGVTQSPTHLIKTRGQQVTLRCSPISGHKSVSWYQQVLGQGPQFIFQYYEKEERGRGNFPDRFSARQFPNYSSELNVNALLLGDSALYLCASSFGPSGSYEQYFGPGTRLTVT.

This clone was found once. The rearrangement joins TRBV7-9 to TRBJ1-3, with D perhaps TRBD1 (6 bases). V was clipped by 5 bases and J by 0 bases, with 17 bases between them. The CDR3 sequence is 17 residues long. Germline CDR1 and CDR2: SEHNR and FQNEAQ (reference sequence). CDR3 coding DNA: TGTGCCAGCAGCACTAGGGACACCCAATTCTCTGGAAACACCATATATTTT. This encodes CASSTRDTQFSGNTIYF.

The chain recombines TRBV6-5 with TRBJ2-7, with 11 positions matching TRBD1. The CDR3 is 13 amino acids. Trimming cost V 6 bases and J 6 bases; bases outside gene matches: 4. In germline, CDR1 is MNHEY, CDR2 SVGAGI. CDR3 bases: TGTGCCAGCAGGGCCGGGACAGGGGGCGAGCAGTACTTC. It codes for CASRAGTGGEQYF.

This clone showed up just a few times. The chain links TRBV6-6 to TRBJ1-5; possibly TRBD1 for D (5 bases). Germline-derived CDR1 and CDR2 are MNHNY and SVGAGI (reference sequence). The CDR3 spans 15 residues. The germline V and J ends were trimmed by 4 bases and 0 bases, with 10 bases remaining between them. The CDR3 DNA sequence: TGTGCCAGCAGTTCTCAGGGCGGTAGCAATCAGCCCCAGCATTTT. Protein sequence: CASSSQGGSNQPQHF.

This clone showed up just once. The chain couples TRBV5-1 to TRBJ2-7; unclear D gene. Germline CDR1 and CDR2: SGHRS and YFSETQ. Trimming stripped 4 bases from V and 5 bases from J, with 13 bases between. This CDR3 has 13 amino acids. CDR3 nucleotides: TGCGCCAGCAGCATCGCTACTCCTAACGAGCAGTACTTC. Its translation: CASSIATPNEQYF.

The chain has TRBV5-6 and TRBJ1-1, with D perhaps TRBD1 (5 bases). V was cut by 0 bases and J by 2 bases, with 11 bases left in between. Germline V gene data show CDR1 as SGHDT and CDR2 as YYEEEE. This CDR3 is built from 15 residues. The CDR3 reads CASSLGQRLNTEAFF. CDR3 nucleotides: TGTGCCAGCAGCTTGGGACAGAGACTTAACACTGAAGCTTTCTTT.

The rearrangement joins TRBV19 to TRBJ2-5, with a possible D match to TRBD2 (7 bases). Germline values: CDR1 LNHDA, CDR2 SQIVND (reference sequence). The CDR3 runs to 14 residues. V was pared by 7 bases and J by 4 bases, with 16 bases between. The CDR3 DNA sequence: TGTGCCAGTACTCCGGCGGGGGCGGGAGAGACCCAGTACTTC. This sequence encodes CASTPAGAGETQYF.

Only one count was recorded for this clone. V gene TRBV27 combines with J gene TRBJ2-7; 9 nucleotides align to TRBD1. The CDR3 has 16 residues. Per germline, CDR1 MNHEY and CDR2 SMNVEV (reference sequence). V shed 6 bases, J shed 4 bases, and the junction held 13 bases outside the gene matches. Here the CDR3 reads CASSLRGGTGSYEQYF. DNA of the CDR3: TGTGCCAGCAGCCTAAGGGGGGGGACAGGGAGTTACGAGCAGTACTTC.

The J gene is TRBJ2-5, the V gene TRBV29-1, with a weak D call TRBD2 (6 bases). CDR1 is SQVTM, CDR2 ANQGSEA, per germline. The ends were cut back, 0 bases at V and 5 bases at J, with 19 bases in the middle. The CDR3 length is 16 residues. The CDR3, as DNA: TGCAGCGTTGAAGATCTTTTAATGGGGGGTCGGGAGACCCAGTACTTC. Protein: CSVEDLLMGGRETQYF. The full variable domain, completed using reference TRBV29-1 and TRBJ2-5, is SAVISQKPSRDICQRGTSLTIQCQVDSQVTMMFWYRQQPGQSLTLIATANQGSEATYESGFVIDKFPISRPNLTFSTLTVSNMSPEDSSIYLCSVEDLLMGGRETQYFGPGTRLLVL.

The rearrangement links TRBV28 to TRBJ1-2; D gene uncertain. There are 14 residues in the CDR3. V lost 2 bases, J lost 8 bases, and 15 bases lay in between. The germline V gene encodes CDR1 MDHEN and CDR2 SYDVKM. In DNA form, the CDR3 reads TGTGCCAGCAGTTTACTCCCGTCCCAGGCGGGCTACACCTTC. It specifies CASSLLPSQAGYTF.

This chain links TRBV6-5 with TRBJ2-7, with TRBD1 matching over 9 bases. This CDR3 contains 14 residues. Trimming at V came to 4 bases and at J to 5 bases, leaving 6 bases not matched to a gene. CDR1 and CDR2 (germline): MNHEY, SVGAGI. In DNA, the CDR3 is TGTGCCAGCAGTTCATGGACAGGGGATAACGAGCAGTACTTC. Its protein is CASSSWTGDNEQYF.

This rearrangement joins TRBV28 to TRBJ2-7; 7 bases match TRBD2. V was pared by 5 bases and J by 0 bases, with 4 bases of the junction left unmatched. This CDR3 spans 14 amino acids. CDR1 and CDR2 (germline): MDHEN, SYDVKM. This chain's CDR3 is CASSLSGFSYEQYF. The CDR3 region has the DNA TGTGCCAGCAGTCTTAGCGGGTTCTCCTACGAGCAGTACTTC.

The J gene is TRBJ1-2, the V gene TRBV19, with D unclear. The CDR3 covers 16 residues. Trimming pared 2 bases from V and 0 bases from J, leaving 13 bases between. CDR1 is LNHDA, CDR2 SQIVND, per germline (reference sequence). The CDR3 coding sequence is TGTGCCAGTAGTATATCGGAAGACAAAGCTAACTATGGCTACACCTTC. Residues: CASSISEDKANYGYTF.

CDR3 in amino acids: CASSIRVGTGYSNQPQHF. CDR3 sequence (DNA): TGTGCCAGTAGTATCCGAGTCGGGACAGGGTATAGCAATCAGCCCCAGCATTTT. V gene TRBV19 combines with J gene TRBJ1-5, with 9 bases fitting TRBD1. V trimming: 3 bases; J trimming: 0 bases; junction bases outside the gene matches: 9. The length of the CDR3 is 18 residues. Germline V lookup: CDR1 LNHDA, CDR2 SQIVND (reference sequence). Based on the CDR3 plus reference TRBV19 and TRBJ1-5, the full variable domain is DGGITQSPKYLFRKEGQNVTLSCEQNLNHDAMYWYRQDPGQGLRLIYYSQIVNDFQKGDIAEGYSVSREKKESFPLTVTSAQKNPTAFYLCASSIRVGTGYSNQPQHFGDGTRLSIL.

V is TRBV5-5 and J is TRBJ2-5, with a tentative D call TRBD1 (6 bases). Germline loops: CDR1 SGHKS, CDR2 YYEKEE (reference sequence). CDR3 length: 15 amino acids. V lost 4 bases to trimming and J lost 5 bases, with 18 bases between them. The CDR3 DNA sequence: TGTGCCAGCAGCCCAGGACAGACCATGATGGAGACCCAGTACTTC. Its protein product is CASSPGQTMMETQYF.

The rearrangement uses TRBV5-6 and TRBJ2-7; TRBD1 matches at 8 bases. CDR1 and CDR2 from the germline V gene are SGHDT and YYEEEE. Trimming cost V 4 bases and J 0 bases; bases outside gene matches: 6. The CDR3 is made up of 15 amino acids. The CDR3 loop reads CASSARGQFSYEQYF. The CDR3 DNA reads TGTGCCAGCAGCGCCAGGGGGCAATTCTCCTACGAGCAGTACTTC.

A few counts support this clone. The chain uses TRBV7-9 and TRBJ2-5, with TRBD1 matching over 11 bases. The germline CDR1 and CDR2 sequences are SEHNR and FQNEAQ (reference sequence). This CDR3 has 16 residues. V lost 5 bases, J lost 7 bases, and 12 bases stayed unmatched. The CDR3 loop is CASSARTGGRRVTQYF. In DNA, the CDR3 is TGTGCCAGCAGCGCCCGGACAGGGGGCCGGCGAGTGACCCAGTACTTC.

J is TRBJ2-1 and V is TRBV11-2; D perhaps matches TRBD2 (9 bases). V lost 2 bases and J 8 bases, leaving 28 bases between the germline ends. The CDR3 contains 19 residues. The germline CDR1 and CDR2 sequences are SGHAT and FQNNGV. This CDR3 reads CASSLRAGGAAGGRHEQFF. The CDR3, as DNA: TGTGCCAGCAGCTTAAGGGCAGGGGGCGCGGCGGGAGGGAGGCATGAGCAGTTCTTC.

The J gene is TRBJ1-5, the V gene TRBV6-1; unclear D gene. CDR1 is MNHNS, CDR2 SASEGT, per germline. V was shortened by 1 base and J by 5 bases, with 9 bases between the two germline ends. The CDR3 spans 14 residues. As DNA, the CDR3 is TGTGCCAGCAGTGAAGGGACTCTCGATCAGCCCCAGCATTTT. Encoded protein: CASSEGTLDQPQHF.

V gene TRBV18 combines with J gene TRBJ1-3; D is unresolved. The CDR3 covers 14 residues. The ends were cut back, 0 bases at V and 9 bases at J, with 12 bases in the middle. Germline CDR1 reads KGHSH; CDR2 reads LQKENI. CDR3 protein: CASSPPNREGTIYF. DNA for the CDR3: TGTGCCAGCTCACCACCCAATCGTGAGGGCACCATATATTTT.

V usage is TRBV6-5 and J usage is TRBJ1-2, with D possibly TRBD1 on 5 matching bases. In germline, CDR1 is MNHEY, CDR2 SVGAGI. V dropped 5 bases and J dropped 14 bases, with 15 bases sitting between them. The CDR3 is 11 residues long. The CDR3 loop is CASSHGGTWTF. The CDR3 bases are TGTGCCAGCAGTCACGGGGGTACTTGGACCTTC.

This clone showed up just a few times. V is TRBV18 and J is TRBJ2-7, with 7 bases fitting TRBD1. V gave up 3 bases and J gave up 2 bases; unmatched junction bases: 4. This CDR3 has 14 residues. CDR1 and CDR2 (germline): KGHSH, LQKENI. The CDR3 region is CASSPGQVPYEQYF. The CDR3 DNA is TGTGCCAGCTCACCCGGACAGGTACCCTACGAGCAGTACTTC.

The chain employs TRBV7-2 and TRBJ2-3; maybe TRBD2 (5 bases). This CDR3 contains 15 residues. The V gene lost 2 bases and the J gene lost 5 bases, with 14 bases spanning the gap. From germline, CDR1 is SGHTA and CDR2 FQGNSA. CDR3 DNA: TGTGCCAGCAGCTTATACGGGGTGGTCCGAGATACGCAGTATTTT. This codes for CASSLYGVVRDTQYF.

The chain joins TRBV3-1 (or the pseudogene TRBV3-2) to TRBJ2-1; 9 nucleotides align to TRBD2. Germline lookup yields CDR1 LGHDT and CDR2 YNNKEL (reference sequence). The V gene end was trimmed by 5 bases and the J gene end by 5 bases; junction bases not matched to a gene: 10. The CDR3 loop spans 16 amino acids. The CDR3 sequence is CASSLVAGALNNEQFF. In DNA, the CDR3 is TGTGCCAGCAGCTTAGTAGCGGGAGCCCTTAACAATGAGCAGTTCTTC.

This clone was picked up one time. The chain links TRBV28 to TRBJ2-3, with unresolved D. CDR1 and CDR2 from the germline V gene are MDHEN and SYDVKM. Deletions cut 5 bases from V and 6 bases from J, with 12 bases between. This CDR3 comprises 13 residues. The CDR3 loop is CASSILELDTQYF. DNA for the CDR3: TGTGCCAGCAGTATACTCGAACTGGATACGCAGTATTTT.

The CDR3, as DNA: TGTGCCAGTAGTATGGCACAGGGTGTAGTTAGCAATCAGCCCCAGCATTTT. Protein sequence: CASSMAQGVVSNQPQHF. V is TRBV19 and J is TRBJ1-5, with D maybe TRBD1 (6 bases). Trimming pared 3 bases from V and 0 bases from J, leaving 15 bases between. Germline assignment: CDR1 LNHDA and CDR2 SQIVND (reference sequence). This CDR3 region has 17 residues. The full variable domain, in which reference TRBV19 and TRBJ1-5 provide the parts outside the CDR3, is DGGITQSPKYLFRKEGQNVTLSCEQNLNHDAMYWYRQDPGQGLRLIYYSQIVNDFQKGDIAEGYSVSREKKESFPLTVTSAQKNPTAFYLCASSMAQGVVSNQPQHFGDGTRLSIL.

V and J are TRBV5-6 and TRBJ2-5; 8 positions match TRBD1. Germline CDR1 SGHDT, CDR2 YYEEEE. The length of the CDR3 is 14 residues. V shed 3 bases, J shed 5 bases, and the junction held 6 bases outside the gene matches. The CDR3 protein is CASSSQGARETQYF. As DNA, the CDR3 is TGTGCCAGCAGCTCTCAGGGGGCTCGGGAGACCCAGTACTTC. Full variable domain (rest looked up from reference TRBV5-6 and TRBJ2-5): DAGVTQSPTHLIKTRGQQVTLRCSPKSGHDTVSWYQQALGQGPQFIFQYYEEEERQRGNFPDRFSGHQFPNYSSELNVNALLLGDSALYLCASSSQGARETQYFGPGTRLLVL.

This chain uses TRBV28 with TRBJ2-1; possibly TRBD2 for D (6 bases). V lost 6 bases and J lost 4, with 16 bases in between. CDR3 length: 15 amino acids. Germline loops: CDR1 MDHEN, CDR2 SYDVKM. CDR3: CASRTRESLYNEQFF. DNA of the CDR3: TGTGCCAGCAGGACTCGGGAGTCCCTATACAATGAGCAGTTCTTC.

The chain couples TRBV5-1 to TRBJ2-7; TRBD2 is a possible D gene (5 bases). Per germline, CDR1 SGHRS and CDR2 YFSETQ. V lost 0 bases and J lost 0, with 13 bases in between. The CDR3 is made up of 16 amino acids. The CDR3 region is CASSLDTAALSYEQYF. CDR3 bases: TGCGCCAGCAGCTTGGATACAGCGGCCCTCTCCTACGAGCAGTACTTC.

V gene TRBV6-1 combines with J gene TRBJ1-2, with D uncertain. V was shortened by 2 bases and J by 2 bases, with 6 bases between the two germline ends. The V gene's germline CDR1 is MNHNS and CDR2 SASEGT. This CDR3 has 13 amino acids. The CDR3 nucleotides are TGTGCCAGCAGTGAAACCAGGAACTATGGCTACACCTTC. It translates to CASSETRNYGYTF.